Sequencing of this T cell receptor (beta chain) was carried out in a study of blood T cell repertoires in COVID-19. Looking at the study overall: Both acute and convalescent COVID-19 samples were obtained from the United States, Italy and Spain. T cells, B-cell-depleted T cells, or PBMCs supplied cDNA or gDNA.

The method was immunoSEQ multiplex PCR; TCRdb's version includes in-frame clones alone and lacks a portion of them. The top ten hold over 7.5% of the sample, which has fewer than 35,000 clones, approximately 85% seen once. Trimming removed 0 bases from V and 0 bases from J, with 9 bases in between. The germline V gene has CDR1 SGHNT and CDR2 YYREEE (reference sequence). The CDR3 runs 15 residues. This sequence joins TRBV5-4 and TRBJ1-1, with a possible D match to TRBD1 (5 bases). This receptor was taken from an elderly man with active COVID-19. Sequencing was carried out using peripheral blood. CDR3 sequence: CASSLVGQVNTEAFF. Here the CDR3 DNA reads TGTGCCAGCAGCTTGGTGGGGCAAGTGAACACTGAAGCTTTCTTT.